The clone carrying this TCR beta chain appeared a single time. Its specificity is unknown. This sample stems from a study of cytomegalovirus exposure and HLA in healthy donors. The PCR was carried out with 60 Vbeta primers and 13 Jbeta primers. TCRdb keeps only in-frame clones here, not all; method: immunoSEQ multiplex PCR. The data contain around 190,000 clones, approximately 86% of them seen just once; the ten biggest clones take up approximately 1.1%. General study results and limits: V- and J-gene trimming in TCR beta was tied to a missense DCLRE1C variant by an analysis performed later. In an earlier analysis, most TCR beta V segments were productive about 87% or about 30% of the time.

The CDR3 runs 13 residues. Looked up from germline, CDR1 is KGHSH and CDR2 is LQKENI. V was pared by 0 bases and J by 3 bases, with 5 bases between. The chain carries TRBV18 and TRBJ1-1; a weak D match, TRBD1 (5 bases). This TCR was recovered from a boy aged 2 to 10 in good health and CMV-seronegative. The sequencing sample was made of PBMCs. CDR3 bases: TGTGCCAGCTCACCACCAGGGGACACTGAAGCTTTCTTT. Translating gives CASSPPGDTEAFF. Drawing the rest from reference TRBV18 and TRBJ1-1, the complete variable domain is NAGVMQNPRHLVRRRGQEARLRCSPMKGHSHVYWYRQLPEEGLKFMVYLQKENIIDESGMPKERFSAEFPKEGPSILRIQQVVRGDSAAYFCASSPPGDTEAFFGQGTRLTVV.